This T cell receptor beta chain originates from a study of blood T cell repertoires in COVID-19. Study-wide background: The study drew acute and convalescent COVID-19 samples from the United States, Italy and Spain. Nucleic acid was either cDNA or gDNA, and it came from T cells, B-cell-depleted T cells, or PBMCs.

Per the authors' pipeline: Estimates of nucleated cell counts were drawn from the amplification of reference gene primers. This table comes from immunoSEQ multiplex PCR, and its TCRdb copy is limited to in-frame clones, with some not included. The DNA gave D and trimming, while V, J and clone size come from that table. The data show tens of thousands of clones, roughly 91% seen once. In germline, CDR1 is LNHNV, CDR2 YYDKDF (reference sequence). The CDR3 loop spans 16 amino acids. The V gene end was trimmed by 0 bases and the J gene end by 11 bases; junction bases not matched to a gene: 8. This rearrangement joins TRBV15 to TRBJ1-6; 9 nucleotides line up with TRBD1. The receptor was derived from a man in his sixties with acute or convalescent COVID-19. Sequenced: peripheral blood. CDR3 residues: CATSRDIDRGNPPLHF. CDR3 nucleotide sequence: TGTGCCACCAGCAGAGATATAGACAGGGGGAATCCACCCCTCCACTTT.